This T cell receptor beta chain is drawn from a study of molecular identifiers for immune sequencing clone quantification. This clonotype occurred many times. Its antigen is undetermined. Source material for naive CD8 libraries was roughly 18,000 to 1,100,000 sorted cells, with 10%, 30% or 50% RNA. TCRdb re-called the PCR reads with MiXCR, one entry per CDR3 protein. The table records 85,000 to 90,000 distinct CDR3 sequences, 25% of them present only once. Looked up from germline, CDR1 is MDHEN and CDR2 is SYDVKM. CDR3 length: 16 residues. V lost 3 bases, J lost 4 bases, and 6 bases stayed unmatched. Study outcomes and limitations: Effector cells had over 99% of their molecules in clones above 20 RNA copies, while naive cells had under 1%.

V is TRBV28 and J is TRBJ2-3; 11 bases agree with TRBD2. Specimen: naive CD8+ T cells from blood, with Jurkat cell RNA spiked in. Subset here: FACS-sorted CD8+CD4-CCR7+CD45RA+ naive T cells. The clonotype originates from a human donor in good health. Some libraries in this study had Jurkat cell RNA spiked in. The CDR3 coding sequence is TGTGCCAGCAGTTTGGCTCTTAGCGGGGGGGCAGATACGCAGTATTTT. Translation: CASSLALSGGADTQYF. Combining the CDR3 with reference TRBV28 and TRBJ2-3 gives the whole variable domain DVKVTQSSRYLVKRTGEKVFLECVQDMDHENMFWYRQDPGLGLRLIYFSYDVKMKEKGDIPEGYSVSREKKERFSLILESASTNQTSMYLCASSLALSGGADTQYFGPGTRLTVL.